The present T cell receptor (beta chain) was sequenced within a study of technical replicates of blood from a few donors. Germline loops: CDR1 LNHDA, CDR2 SQIVND (reference sequence). CDR3 length: 14 residues. V gave up 6 bases and J gave up 5 bases; unmatched junction bases: 6. Only in-frame clones appear in the TCRdb table, and some are missing; sequencing was by immunoSEQ multiplex PCR. The table includes around 85,000 clones, around 94% detected once. Sequencing was performed on T cells isolated from PBMCs. The sequence was collected from a human donor in good health. This chain uses TRBV19 with TRBJ1-1; 10 bases agree with TRBD1. CDR3 sequence: CASRPDRGGTEAFF. The CDR3, as DNA: TGTGCCAGTAGACCGGACAGGGGGGGGACTGAAGCTTTCTTT. The whole variable domain, remainder taken from reference TRBV19 and TRBJ1-1, is DGGITQSPKYLFRKEGQNVTLSCEQNLNHDAMYWYRQDPGQGLRLIYYSQIVNDFQKGDIAEGYSVSREKKESFPLTVTSAQKNPTAFYLCASRPDRGGTEAFFGQGTRLTVV.